This T cell receptor (beta chain) stems from a study of T-cell reconstitution after alpha-beta-depleted transplantation in children. The CDR3 extends over 16 amino acids. V lost 5 bases, J lost 5 bases, and 21 bases lay in between. From germline, CDR1 is SNHLY and CDR2 FYNNEI. Many counts were recorded for this clonotype. TCRbeta library construction was performed incorporating unique molecular identifiers. TCRdb analysed the PCR reads with MiXCR anew, one entry per CDR3 protein. Here the sample spans some 200,000 distinct CDR3 sequences, about 6.8% being singletons. The V call is TRBV2, the J call TRBJ2-5, with no clear D. This TCR was recovered from a human donor who donated a stem cell graft to a child with Wiskott-Aldrich syndrome. Material: PBMCs from the stem cell graft donor, obtained from the stem cell graft. The CDR3 DNA is TGTGCCAGCAGTTCCACCCGCCTGAGGCTGTATGAGACCCAGTACTTC. Amino acid sequence: CASSSTRLRLYETQYF.